This TCR beta chain was sequenced for a study of blood T cell repertoires in COVID-19. Overall study: Sites in the United States, Italy and Spain provided acute and convalescent COVID-19 samples. The analysed material was cDNA or gDNA that came from T cells, B-cell-depleted T cells, or PBMCs.

Authors' data handling: For nucleated cells, counts were estimated from reference gene primer amplification. The table came from immunoSEQ multiplex PCR; TCRdb's copy has only in-frame clones and leaves some out. From that table come the V and J calls and clone size; the DNA was used to work out D and trimming. This sample has 85,000 to 100,000 clones, with 65% to 90% found just once. Germline values: CDR1 GTSNPN, CDR2 SVGIG (reference sequence). CDR3 size: 17 residues. J lost 0 bases, V lost 3 bases, and 11 bases had no gene match. This clone was recorded only once. V and J are TRBV30 and TRBJ2-3; 8 bases line up with TRBD2. Input material: peripheral blood. The origin of this receptor is a man aged 55 to 70 with acute or convalescent COVID-19. This CDR3 is CAWSLGVAGTSTDTQYF. The CDR3 DNA reads TGTGCCTGGAGCTTAGGAGTAGCGGGGACAAGCACAGATACGCAGTATTTT. The full variable domain, rest sourced from reference TRBV30 and TRBJ2-3, is SQTIHQWPATLVQPVGSPLSLECTVEGTSNPNLYWYRQAAGRGLQLLFYSVGIGQISSEVPQNLSASRPQDRQFILSSKKLLLSDSGFYLCAWSLGVAGTSTDTQYFGPGTRLTVL.